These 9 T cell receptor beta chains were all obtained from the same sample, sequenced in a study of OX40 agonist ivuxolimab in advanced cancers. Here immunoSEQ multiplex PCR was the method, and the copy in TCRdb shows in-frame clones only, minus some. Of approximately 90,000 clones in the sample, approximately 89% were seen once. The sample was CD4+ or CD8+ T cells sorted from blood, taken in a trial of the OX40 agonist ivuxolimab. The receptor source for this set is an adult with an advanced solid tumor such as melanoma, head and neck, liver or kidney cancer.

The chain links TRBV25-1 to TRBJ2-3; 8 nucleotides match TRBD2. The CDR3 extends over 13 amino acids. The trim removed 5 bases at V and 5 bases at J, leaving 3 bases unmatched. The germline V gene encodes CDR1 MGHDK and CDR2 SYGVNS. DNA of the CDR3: TGTGCCAGCAGTCGGGGGGGGGTAGATACGCAGTATTTT. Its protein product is CASSRGGVDTQYF.

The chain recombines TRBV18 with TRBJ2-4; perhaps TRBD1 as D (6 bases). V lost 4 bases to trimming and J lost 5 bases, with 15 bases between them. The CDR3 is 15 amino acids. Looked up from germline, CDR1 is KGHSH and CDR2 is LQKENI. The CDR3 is CASSLPTGFENIQYF. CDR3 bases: TGTGCCAGCTCACTGCCCACAGGGTTCGAAAACATTCAGTACTTC.

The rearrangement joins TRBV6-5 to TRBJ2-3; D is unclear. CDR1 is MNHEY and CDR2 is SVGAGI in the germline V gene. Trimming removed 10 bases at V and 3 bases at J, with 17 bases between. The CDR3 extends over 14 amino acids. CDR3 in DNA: TGTGCCACCCTTAGGACGGCGAGGACAGATACGCAGTATTTT. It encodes CATLRTARTDTQYF.

CDR3 DNA sequence: TGCAGCGTTAGCCCACGACAGGGTTCCTATGGCTACACCTTC. As protein: CSVSPRQGSYGYTF. The chain combines TRBV29-1 with TRBJ1-2, with TRBD1 identical over 7 bases. The CDR3 covers 14 residues. Germline V gene data show CDR1 as SQVTM and CDR2 as ANQGSEA. V was pared by 5 bases and J by 4 bases, with 10 bases of the junction left unmatched.

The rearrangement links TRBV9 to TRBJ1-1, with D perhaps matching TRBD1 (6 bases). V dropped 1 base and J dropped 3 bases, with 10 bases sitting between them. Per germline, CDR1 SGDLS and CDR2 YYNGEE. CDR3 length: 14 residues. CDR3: CASSVTQGHTEAFF. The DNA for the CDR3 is TGTGCCAGCAGCGTAACCCAGGGGCACACTGAAGCTTTCTTT.

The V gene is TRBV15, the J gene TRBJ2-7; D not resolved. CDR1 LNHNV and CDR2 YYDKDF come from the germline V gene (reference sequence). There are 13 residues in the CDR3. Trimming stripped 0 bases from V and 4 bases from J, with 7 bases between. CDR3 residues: CATSRDREYEQYF. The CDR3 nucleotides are TGTGCCACCAGCAGAGATCGCGAATACGAGCAGTACTTC.

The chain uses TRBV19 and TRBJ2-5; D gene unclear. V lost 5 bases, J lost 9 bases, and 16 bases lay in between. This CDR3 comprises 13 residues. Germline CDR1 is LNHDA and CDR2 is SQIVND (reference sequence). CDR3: CASSQVERQAQYF. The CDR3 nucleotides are TGTGCCAGTAGTCAGGTCGAGAGGCAGGCCCAGTACTTC.

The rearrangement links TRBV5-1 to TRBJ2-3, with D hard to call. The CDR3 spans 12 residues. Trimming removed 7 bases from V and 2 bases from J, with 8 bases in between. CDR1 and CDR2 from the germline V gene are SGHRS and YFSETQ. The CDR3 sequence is CASGVDTDTQYF. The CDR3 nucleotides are TGCGCCAGCGGAGTGGACACAGATACGCAGTATTTT. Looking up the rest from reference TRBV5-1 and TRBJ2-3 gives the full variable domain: KAGVTQTPRYLIKTRGQQVTLSCSPISGHRSVSWYQQTPGQGLQFLFEYFSETQRNKGNFPGRFSGRQFSNSRSEMNVSTLELGDSALYLCASGVDTDTQYFGPGTRLTVL.

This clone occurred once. The CDR3 protein is CASSETQPQHF. In nucleotides, the CDR3 is TGTGCCAGCAGTGAAACTCAGCCCCAGCATTTT. V usage is TRBV6-5 and J usage is TRBJ1-5; D remains unclear. Germline assignment: CDR1 MNHEY and CDR2 SVGAGI. The CDR3 consists of 11 residues. Trimming took 5 bases from V and 6 from J, leaving 5 bases between them.